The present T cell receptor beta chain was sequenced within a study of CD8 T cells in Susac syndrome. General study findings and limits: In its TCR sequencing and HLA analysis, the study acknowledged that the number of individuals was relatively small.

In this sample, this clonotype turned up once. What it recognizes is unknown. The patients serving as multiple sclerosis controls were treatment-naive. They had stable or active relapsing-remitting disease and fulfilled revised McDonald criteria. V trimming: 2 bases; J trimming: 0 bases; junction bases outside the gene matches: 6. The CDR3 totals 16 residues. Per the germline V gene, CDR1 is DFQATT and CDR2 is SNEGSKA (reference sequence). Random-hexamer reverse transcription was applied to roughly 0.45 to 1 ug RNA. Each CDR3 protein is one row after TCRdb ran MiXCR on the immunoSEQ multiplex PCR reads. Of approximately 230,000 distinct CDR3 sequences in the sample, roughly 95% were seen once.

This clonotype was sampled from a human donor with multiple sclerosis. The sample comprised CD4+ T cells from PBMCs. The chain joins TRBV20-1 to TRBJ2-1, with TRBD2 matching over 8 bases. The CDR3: CSARSLSGNSYNEQFF. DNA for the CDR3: TGCAGTGCTAGATCCCTTAGCGGGAACTCCTACAATGAGCAGTTCTTC.